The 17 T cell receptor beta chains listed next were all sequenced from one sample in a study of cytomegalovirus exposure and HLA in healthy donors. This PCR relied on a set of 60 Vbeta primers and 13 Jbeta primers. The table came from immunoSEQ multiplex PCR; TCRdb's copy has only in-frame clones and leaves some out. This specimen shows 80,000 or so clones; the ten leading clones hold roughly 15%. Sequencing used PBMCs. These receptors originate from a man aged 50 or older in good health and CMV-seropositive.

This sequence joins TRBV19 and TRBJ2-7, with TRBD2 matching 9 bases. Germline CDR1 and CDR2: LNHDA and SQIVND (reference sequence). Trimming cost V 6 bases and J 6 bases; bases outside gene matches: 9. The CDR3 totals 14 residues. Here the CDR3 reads CASRRKREVGEQYF. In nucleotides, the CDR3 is TGTGCCAGTAGGAGGAAGCGGGAGGTAGGCGAGCAGTACTTC. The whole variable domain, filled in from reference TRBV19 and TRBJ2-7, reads DGGITQSPKYLFRKEGQNVTLSCEQNLNHDAMYWYRQDPGQGLRLIYYSQIVNDFQKGDIAEGYSVSREKKESFPLTVTSAQKNPTAFYLCASRRKREVGEQYFGPGTRLTVT.

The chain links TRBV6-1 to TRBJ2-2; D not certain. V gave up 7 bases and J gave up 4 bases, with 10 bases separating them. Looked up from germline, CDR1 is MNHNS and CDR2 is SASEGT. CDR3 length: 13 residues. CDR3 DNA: TGTGCCAGCAAAAGCACCTCCACCGGGGAGCTGTTTTTT. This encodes CASKSTSTGELFF.

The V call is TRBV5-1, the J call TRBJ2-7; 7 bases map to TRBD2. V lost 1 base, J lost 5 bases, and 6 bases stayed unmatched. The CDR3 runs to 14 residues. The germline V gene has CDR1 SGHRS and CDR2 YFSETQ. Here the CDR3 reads CASSLTGGVHEQYV. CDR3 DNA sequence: TGCGCCAGCAGCTTGACGGGGGGAGTCCACGAGCAGTACGTC.

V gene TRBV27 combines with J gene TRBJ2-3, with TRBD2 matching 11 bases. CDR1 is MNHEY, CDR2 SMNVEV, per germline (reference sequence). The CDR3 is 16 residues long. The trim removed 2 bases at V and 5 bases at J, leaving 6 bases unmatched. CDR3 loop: CASSLVLAGGRDTQYF. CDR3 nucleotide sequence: TGTGCCAGCAGTTTAGTGCTAGCGGGAGGCAGAGATACGCAGTATTTT.

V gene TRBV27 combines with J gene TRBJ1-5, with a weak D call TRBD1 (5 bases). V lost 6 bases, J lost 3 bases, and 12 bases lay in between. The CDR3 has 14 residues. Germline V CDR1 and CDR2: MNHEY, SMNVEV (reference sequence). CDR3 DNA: TGTGCCAGCAGAGCCGGGGGTTTCAATCAGCCCCAGCATTTT. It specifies CASRAGGFNQPQHF.

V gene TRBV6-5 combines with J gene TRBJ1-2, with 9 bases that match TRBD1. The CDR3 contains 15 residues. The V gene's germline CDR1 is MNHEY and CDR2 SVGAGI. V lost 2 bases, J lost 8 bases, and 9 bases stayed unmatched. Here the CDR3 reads CASSYVLNRGQGYTF. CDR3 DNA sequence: TGTGCCAGCAGTTACGTCTTAAACAGGGGGCAAGGCTACACCTTC.

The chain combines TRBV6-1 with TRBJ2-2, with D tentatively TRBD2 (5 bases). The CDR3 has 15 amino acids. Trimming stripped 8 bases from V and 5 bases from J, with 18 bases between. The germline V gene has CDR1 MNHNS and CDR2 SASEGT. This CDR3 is CASAAGGRGTGELFF. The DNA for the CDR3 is TGTGCCAGCGCCGCGGGCGGTAGAGGGACCGGGGAGCTGTTTTTT.

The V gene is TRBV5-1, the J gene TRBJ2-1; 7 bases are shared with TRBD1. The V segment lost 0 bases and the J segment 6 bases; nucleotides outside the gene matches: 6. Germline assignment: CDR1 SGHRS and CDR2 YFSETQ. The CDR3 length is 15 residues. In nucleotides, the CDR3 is TGCGCCAGCAGCTTGGGACAGGGAAGGGGCAATGAGCAGTTCTTC. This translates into CASSLGQGRGNEQFF. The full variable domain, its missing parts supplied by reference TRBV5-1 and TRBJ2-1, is KAGVTQTPRYLIKTRGQQVTLSCSPISGHRSVSWYQQTPGQGLQFLFEYFSETQRNKGNFPGRFSGRQFSNSRSEMNVSTLELGDSALYLCASSLGQGRGNEQFFGPGTRLTVL.

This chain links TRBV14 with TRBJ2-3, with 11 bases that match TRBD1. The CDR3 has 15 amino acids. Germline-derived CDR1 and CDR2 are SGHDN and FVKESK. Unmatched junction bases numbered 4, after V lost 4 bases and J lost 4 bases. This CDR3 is CASSRTGGLSDTQYF. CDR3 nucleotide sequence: TGTGCCAGCAGCCGGACAGGGGGCCTCTCAGATACGCAGTATTTT.

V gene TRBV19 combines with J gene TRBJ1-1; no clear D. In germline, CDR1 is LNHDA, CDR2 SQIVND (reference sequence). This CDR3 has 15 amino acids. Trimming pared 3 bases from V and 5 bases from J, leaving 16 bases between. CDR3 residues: CASSIWAQAGTEAFF. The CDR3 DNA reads TGTGCCAGTAGTATCTGGGCCCAGGCGGGGACTGAAGCTTTCTTT.

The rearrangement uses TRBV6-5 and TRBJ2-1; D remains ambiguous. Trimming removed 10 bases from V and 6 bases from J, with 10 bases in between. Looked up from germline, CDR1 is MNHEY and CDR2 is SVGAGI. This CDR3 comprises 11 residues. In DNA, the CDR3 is TGTGCCACCAACCCCGGCAATGAGCAGTTCTTC. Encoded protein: CATNPGNEQFF.

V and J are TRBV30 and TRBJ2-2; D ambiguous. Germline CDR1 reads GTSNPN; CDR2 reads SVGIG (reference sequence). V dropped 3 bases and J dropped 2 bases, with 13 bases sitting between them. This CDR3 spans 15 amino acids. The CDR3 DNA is TGTGCCTGGAGCCCCCCGGCAGGTAACACCGGGGAGCTGTTTTTT. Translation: CAWSPPAGNTGELFF.

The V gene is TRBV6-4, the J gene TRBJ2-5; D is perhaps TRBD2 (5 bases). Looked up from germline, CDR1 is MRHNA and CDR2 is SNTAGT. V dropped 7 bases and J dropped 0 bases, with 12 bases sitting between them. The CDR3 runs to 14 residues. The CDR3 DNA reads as TGTGCCAGCAAGAGGGCAGCGTACCAAGAGACCCAGTACTTC. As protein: CASKRAAYQETQYF.

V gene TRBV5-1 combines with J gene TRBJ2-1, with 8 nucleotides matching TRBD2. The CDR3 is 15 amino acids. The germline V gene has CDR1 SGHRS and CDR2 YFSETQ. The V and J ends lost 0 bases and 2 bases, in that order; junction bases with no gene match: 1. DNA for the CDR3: TGCGCCAGCAGCTTGGCGGGGGGGGCCTACAATGAGCAGTTCTTC. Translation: CASSLAGGAYNEQFF.

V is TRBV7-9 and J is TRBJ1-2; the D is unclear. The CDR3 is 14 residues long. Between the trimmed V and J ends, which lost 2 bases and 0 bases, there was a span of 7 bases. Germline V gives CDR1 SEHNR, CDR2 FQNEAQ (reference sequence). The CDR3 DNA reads TGTGCCAGCAGCTTAACACCTTCTAACTATGGCTACACCTTC. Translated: CASSLTPSNYGYTF.

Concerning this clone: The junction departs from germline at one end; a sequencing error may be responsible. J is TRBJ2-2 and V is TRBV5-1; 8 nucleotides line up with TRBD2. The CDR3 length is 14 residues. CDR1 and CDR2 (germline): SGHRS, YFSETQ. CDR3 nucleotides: TGCGCAAGCAGGCGGGAGGAGAACACCGGGGAGCTGTTTTTT. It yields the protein CASRREENTGELFF.

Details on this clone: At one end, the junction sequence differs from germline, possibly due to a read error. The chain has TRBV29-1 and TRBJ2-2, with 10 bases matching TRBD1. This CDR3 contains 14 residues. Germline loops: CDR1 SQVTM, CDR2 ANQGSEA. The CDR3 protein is CSVDTTGGDGKLFF. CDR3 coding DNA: TGCAGCGTTGATACGACAGGGGGCGACGGGAAGCTGTTTTTT.